Given below is one T cell receptor (beta chain) in context. PCR amplification relied on 60 Vbeta primers (plus 13 Jbeta primers). TCRdb's copy holds only in-frame clones and misses some; the assay was immunoSEQ multiplex PCR. The table includes under 200,000 clones, roughly 80% detected once. Per germline, CDR1 PRHDT and CDR2 FYEKMQ (reference sequence). Trimming removed 1 base at V and 0 bases at J, with 13 bases between. The CDR3 contains 17 residues. This entry comes from a study of cytomegalovirus exposure and HLA in healthy donors. The sample taken for sequencing was PBMCs. This sequence was found in a human donor in good health. The chain carries TRBV13 and TRBJ2-1; D is possibly TRBD2 (7 bases). The CDR3 sequence: CASSLVRGRDSYNEQFF. DNA for the CDR3: TGTGCCAGCAGCTTAGTGCGGGGGCGGGACTCCTACAATGAGCAGTTCTTC. Drawing the rest from reference TRBV13 and TRBJ2-1, the complete variable domain is AAGVIQSPRHLIKEKRETATLKCYPIPRHDTVYWYQQGPGQDPQFLISFYEKMQSDKGSIPDRFSAQQFSDYHSELNMSSLELGDSALYFCASSLVRGRDSYNEQFFGPGTRLTVL.